The next 20 T cell receptor beta chains were all read from a single sample in a study of T cells after yellow fever vaccination. TCRdb analysed the 5' RACE reads with MiXCR anew, one entry per CDR3 protein. Among fewer than 150,000 distinct CDR3 sequences, about 7.8% were seen once, and the ten largest hold approximately 2.7%. The sequencing here drew on CD4+ T cells sorted from PBMCs, taken about 41 days after the first yellow fever vaccination. The origin of the receptors is a man between 18 and 29 years old who received the YFV17D yellow fever vaccine.

This clonotype was picked up many times. The gene calls are TRBV20-1 and TRBJ1-2, with D hard to call. The CDR3 is 11 residues long. Germline V gene data show CDR1 as DFQATT and CDR2 as SNEGSKA (reference sequence). Trimming removed 7 bases from V and 5 bases from J, with 11 bases in between. CDR3 coding DNA: TGCAGTGTCGGGCCCCAATATGGCTACACCTTC. Its protein is CSVGPQYGYTF.

At least ten counts were recorded for this clonotype. The chain links TRBV12-3 or TRBV12-4 to TRBJ1-1; weak D call: TRBD1 (6 bases). Trimming pared 10 bases from V and 1 base from J, leaving 16 bases between. The CDR3 extends over 14 amino acids. DNA of the CDR3: TGTGCCACCCGTCAGGGACACAAGAACACTGAAGCTTTCTTT. This codes for CATRQGHKNTEAFF.

This clonotype was observed at least ten times. This chain uses TRBV27 with TRBJ2-1, with a tentative D call TRBD1 (5 bases). From germline, CDR1 is MNHEY and CDR2 SMNVEV (reference sequence). This CDR3 spans 15 amino acids. V gave up 5 bases and J gave up 6 bases, with 17 bases separating them. This chain's CDR3 is CASSPDSRLGNEQFF. The CDR3 DNA reads TGTGCCAGCAGTCCAGACAGCCGTTTGGGCAATGAGCAGTTCTTC.

This clonotype was recorded many times. This chain joins TRBV11-2 and TRBJ1-5; D remains ambiguous. The ends were cut back, 9 bases at V and 9 bases at J, with 6 bases in the middle. Germline V lookup: CDR1 SGHAT, CDR2 FQNNGV. The CDR3 covers 9 residues. The CDR3 DNA sequence: TGTGCCAGAGATTGGCCCCAGCATTTT. The encoded protein is CARDWPQHF.

This clonotype was recorded a few times. The chain joins TRBV10-3 to TRBJ2-3; the match to TRBD1 covers 7 bases. J lost 3 bases, V lost 6 bases, and 6 bases had no gene match. The CDR3 is 14 residues long. The germline V gene has CDR1 ENHRY and CDR2 SYGVKD. CDR3: CAIRKGQRTDTQYF. The DNA for the CDR3 is TGTGCCATCAGGAAGGGACAGCGGACAGATACGCAGTATTTT.

Many counts were recorded for this clonotype. The gene calls are TRBV7-9 and TRBJ2-3; no clear D gene. The CDR3 is 12 residues long. V was trimmed by 4 bases and J by 6 bases, leaving 8 bases between them. From germline, CDR1 is SEHNR and CDR2 FQNEAQ (reference sequence). The CDR3 sequence is CASSSDQDTQYF. CDR3 bases: TGTGCCAGCAGCTCGGATCAGGATACGCAGTATTTT.

This clonotype was observed at least ten times. This chain joins TRBV5-1 and TRBJ2-1; 7 bases fit TRBD1. In germline, CDR1 is SGHRS, CDR2 YFSETQ. The CDR3 contains 14 residues. V lost 4 bases, J lost 6 bases, and 7 bases stayed unmatched. In DNA, the CDR3 is TGCGCCAGCAGCCCCTGGGACAGAGGCAATGAGCAGTTCTTC. The encoded protein is CASSPWDRGNEQFF.

This clonotype was counted ten times or more. The rearrangement joins TRBV29-1 to TRBJ1-1; unclear D gene. The CDR3 length is 13 residues. Trimming took 7 bases from V and 5 from J, leaving 17 bases between them. The V gene's germline CDR1 is SQVTM and CDR2 ANQGSEA. The CDR3 loop reads CSAPASTTTEAFF. In nucleotides, the CDR3 is TGCAGCGCGCCGGCGTCCACCACGACTGAAGCTTTCTTT.

This clonotype was counted at least ten times. The rearrangement uses TRBV12-3 or TRBV12-4 and TRBJ1-1, with 7 bases identical to TRBD1. The CDR3 sequence is 14 residues long. The J segment lost 3 bases and the V segment lost 6 bases, leaving 7 bases of the junction unmatched. The chain's CDR3 is CASSLQQGHTEAFF. The CDR3, as DNA: TGTGCCAGCAGCCTACAACAGGGGCACACTGAAGCTTTCTTT.

This clonotype has a count of ten or more. The chain carries TRBV20-1 and TRBJ2-7; 8 nucleotides match TRBD2. The CDR3 is made up of 12 amino acids. With 1 base clipped from V and 5 bases from J, the junction kept 1 base outside the gene matches. The germline CDR1 and CDR2 sequences are DFQATT and SNEGSKA (reference sequence). The CDR3 loop reads CSARVGGDEQYF. In DNA, the CDR3 is TGCAGTGCTAGAGTCGGGGGGGACGAGCAGTACTTC.

The sample holds many counts of this clonotype. The CDR3 loop reads CASSPAGPSSYEQYV. DNA of the CDR3: TGCGCCAGCAGCCCCGCCGGGCCCTCCTCCTACGAGCAGTACGTC. The genes are TRBV5-1 and TRBJ2-7; no definite D call. Germline lookup yields CDR1 SGHRS and CDR2 YFSETQ. The ends were cut back, 4 bases at V and 0 bases at J, with 14 bases in the middle. The CDR3 is made up of 15 amino acids.

The rearrangement joins TRBV7-6 to TRBJ2-3; TRBD2 matches at 15 bases. Germline V lookup: CDR1 SGHVS, CDR2 FNYEAQ. This CDR3 spans 16 amino acids. V lost 3 bases and J lost 8; bases outside the gene matches: 6. The CDR3, as DNA: TGTGCCAGCAGCTTGGGACTAGCGGGGGGAGGCGGTACGCAGTATTTT. Amino acids: CASSLGLAGGGGTQYF. The full variable domain, its missing parts supplied by reference TRBV7-6 and TRBJ2-3, is GAGVSQSPRYKVTKRGQDVALRCDPISGHVSLYWYRQALGQGPEFLTYFNYEAQQDKSGLPNDRFSAERPEGSISTLTIQRTEQRDSAMYRCASSLGLAGGGGTQYFGPGTRLTVL.

This clonotype has just a few counts. The V and J genes are TRBV11-2 and TRBJ2-7; the D gene is possibly TRBD2 (6 bases). The V gene's germline CDR1 is SGHAT and CDR2 FQNNGV. This CDR3 is built from 16 residues. Trimming removed 5 bases from V and 0 bases from J, with 17 bases in between. CDR3 residues: CASSPISRRGSYEQYF. CDR3 in DNA: TGTGCCAGCAGCCCCATTTCCCGGCGGGGCTCCTACGAGCAGTACTTC. Variable domain in full (rest from reference TRBV11-2 and TRBJ2-7): EAGVAQSPRYKIIEKRQSVAFWCNPISGHATLYWYQQILGQGPKLLIQFQNNGVVDDSQLPKDRFSAERLKGVDSTLKIQPAKLEDSAVYLCASSPISRRGSYEQYFGPGTRLTVT.

This clonotype has a count of ten or more. V and J are TRBV10-2 and TRBJ2-3; no clear D. The CDR3 runs to 13 residues. Per the germline V gene, CDR1 is WSHSY and CDR2 is SAAADI. Trimming cost V 9 bases and J 0 bases, with 10 bases left between them. The CDR3: CASLQPSTDTQYF. The CDR3, as DNA: TGCGCCAGTCTACAGCCCAGCACAGATACGCAGTATTTT.

This clonotype was recorded many times. The V gene is TRBV7-2, the J gene TRBJ1-1; D not resolved. The V gene lost 3 bases and the J gene lost 4 bases, with 15 bases spanning the gap. Germline CDR1 SGHTA, CDR2 FQGNSA. The CDR3 spans 15 residues. CDR3 DNA sequence: TGTGCCAGCAGCTTGGATCCAGGATTTCTCACTGAAGCTTTCTTT. Protein: CASSLDPGFLTEAFF.

There are many counts of this clonotype. CDR3 sequence: CASSPHLGQMNTEAFF. The CDR3 nucleotides are TGCGCCAGCAGCCCGCACCTAGGACAGATGAACACTGAAGCTTTCTTT. This sequence joins TRBV5-1 and TRBJ1-1, with D perhaps matching TRBD1 (6 bases). The V gene's germline CDR1 is SGHRS and CDR2 YFSETQ. This CDR3 region has 16 residues. Trimming left V 4 bases short and J 0 bases short, with 16 bases between.

This clonotype came up many times. The rearrangement joins TRBV24-1 to TRBJ2-6; D call uncertain. CDR1 and CDR2 (germline): KGHDR, SFDVKD. The CDR3 runs 17 residues. V shed 7 bases and J shed 0 bases, with 15 bases lying between them. The CDR3 DNA is TGTGCCACCAGCCTGGGTGGGCTCAGCTCTGGGGCCAACGTCCTGACTTTC. Translation: CATSLGGLSSGANVLTF.

There are many counts of this clonotype. V usage is TRBV20-1 and J usage is TRBJ2-1; 7 positions agree with TRBD1. The CDR3 spans 15 residues. In germline, CDR1 is DFQATT, CDR2 SNEGSKA (reference sequence). J was trimmed by 2 bases and V by 6 bases; bases with no gene match: 10. CDR3 sequence: CSAIRRQGAYNEQFF. The CDR3 DNA follows: TGCAGTGCCATACGGCGGCAGGGGGCCTACAATGAGCAGTTCTTC.

The table lists this clonotype with many counts. The V call is TRBV5-1, the J call TRBJ2-2, with 8 bases fitting TRBD2. CDR1 is SGHRS and CDR2 is YFSETQ in the germline V gene. This CDR3 is 15 amino acids long. With 3 bases clipped from V and 6 bases from J, the junction kept 7 bases outside the gene matches. In nucleotides, the CDR3 is TGCGCCAGCAGCTCTGCGGGGGGCGTCCCCGGGGAGCTGTTTTTT. Translating it yields CASSSAGGVPGELFF.

This clonotype came up many times. V usage is TRBV4-3 and J usage is TRBJ2-5; D tentatively reads TRBD1 or TRBD2 (5 bases each). V was trimmed by 3 bases and J by 2 bases, leaving 16 bases between them. Germline-derived CDR1 and CDR2 are LGHNA and YSLEER. This CDR3 has 16 residues. For the CDR3, the DNA is TGCGCCAGCAGCCAGGGCCCCGGGGCAGGGCAAGAGACCCAGTACTTC. It is translated as CASSQGPGAGQETQYF.